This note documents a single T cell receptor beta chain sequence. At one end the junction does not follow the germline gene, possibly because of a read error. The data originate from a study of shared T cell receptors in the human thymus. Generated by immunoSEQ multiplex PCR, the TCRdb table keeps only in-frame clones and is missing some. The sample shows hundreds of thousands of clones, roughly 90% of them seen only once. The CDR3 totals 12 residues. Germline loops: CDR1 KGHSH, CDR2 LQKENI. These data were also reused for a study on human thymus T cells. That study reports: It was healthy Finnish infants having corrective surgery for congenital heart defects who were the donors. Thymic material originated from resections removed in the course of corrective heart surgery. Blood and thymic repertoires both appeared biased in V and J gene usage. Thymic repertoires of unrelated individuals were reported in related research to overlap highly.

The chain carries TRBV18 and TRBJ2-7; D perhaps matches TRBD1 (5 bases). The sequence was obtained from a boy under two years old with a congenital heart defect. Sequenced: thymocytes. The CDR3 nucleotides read TGTGTCAGCGATTCAGGGTCCTACGAGCAGTACTTC. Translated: CVSDSGSYEQYF.